Presented here are 21 T cell receptor beta chains from one specimen sequenced in a study of shared clonotypes between healthy human individuals. Generated by immunoSEQ multiplex PCR, the TCRdb table keeps only in-frame clones and is missing some. The top ten hold about 0.13% of the sample, which has 2 million to 3 million clones, around 94% seen once. Material for sequencing was naive CD4+ T cells sorted from blood. Regarding subset: CD45RA+ positively selected. These receptors all stem from a man between 18 and 29 years old in good health.

The chain links TRBV7-2 to TRBJ2-1; perhaps TRBD1 as D (6 bases). Between the trimmed V and J ends, which lost 5 bases and 5 bases, there was a span of 13 bases. The CDR3 loop spans 14 amino acids. Germline V gene lookup returns CDR1 SGHTA and CDR2 FQGNSA. Here the CDR3 reads CASSEQGSNNEQFF. CDR3 DNA: TGTGCCAGCAGCGAACAGGGTTCAAACAATGAGCAGTTCTTC.

V gene TRBV19 combines with J gene TRBJ2-7; D tentatively fits TRBD1 or TRBD2 (5 bases each). The CDR3 is 14 residues long. The V and J ends lost 4 bases and 6 bases respectively, with 16 bases between them. The germline V gene has CDR1 LNHDA and CDR2 SQIVND (reference sequence). The CDR3 DNA sequence: TGTGCCAGTAGTACCCTCAGGCAAGGGACCGAGCAGTACTTC. Protein: CASSTLRQGTEQYF.

This rearrangement joins TRBV5-1 to TRBJ2-5; D ambiguous. CDR1 SGHRS and CDR2 YFSETQ come from the germline V gene. Trimming left V 6 bases short and J 2 bases short, with 5 bases between. This CDR3 spans 11 amino acids. The CDR3: CASKAQETQYF. As DNA, the CDR3 is TGCGCCAGCAAAGCGCAAGAGACCCAGTACTTC.

In its sample, this clone was seen once. The rearrangement joins TRBV6-4 to TRBJ1-6; possible D gene TRBD1, 6 bases. Trimming shortened V by 6 bases and J by 5 bases, and 14 bases separated the two germline ends. There are 15 residues in the CDR3. CDR1 MRHNA and CDR2 SNTAGT come from the germline V gene. The CDR3 DNA reads as TGTGCCAGCAGCGTGGACAGTCAACATAATTCACCCCTCCACTTT. Its translation is CASSVDSQHNSPLHF.

The V gene is TRBV6-1, the J gene TRBJ2-7, with D possibly TRBD1 on 6 matching bases. Trimming removed 7 bases from V and 0 bases from J, with 16 bases in between. There are 15 residues in the CDR3. CDR1 and CDR2 (germline): MNHNS, SASEGT. The CDR3 sequence is CASTVIDRSSYEQYF. CDR3 DNA: TGTGCCAGCACCGTAATAGACAGGAGCTCCTACGAGCAGTACTTC.

This clone was seen only a few times. The CDR3 spells CATSRDTQPQHF. The CDR3 DNA is TGTGCCACCAGCAGGGATACTCAGCCCCAGCATTTT. The chain uses TRBV15 and TRBJ1-5; D gene ambiguous. The CDR3 covers 12 residues. V lost 3 bases and J lost 6, with 6 bases in between. Per germline, CDR1 LNHNV and CDR2 YYDKDF (reference sequence).

A remark on this clone: Additional DNA sequences in this sample encode the identical CDR3. The genes are TRBV11-2 and TRBJ1-3; D is unresolved. V lost 0 bases, J lost 6 bases, and 0 bases lay in between. CDR3 size: 11 residues. Germline assignment: CDR1 SGHAT and CDR2 FQNNGV. The CDR3 bases are TGTGCCAGCAGCTTAGAAAACACCATATATTTT. It yields the protein CASSLENTIYF.

J is TRBJ2-1 and V is TRBV28; 7 nucleotides agree with TRBD2. CDR3 length: 14 amino acids. V was pared by 3 bases and J by 4 bases, with 3 bases of the junction left unmatched. Germline V gives CDR1 MDHEN, CDR2 SYDVKM. The CDR3 DNA reads TGTGCCAGCAGTTTCTCTAGCGGTTACAATGAGCAGTTCTTC. Translation gives CASSFSSGYNEQFF.

This chain connects TRBV9 to TRBJ2-1, with D unclear. Germline CDR1 reads SGDLS; CDR2 reads YYNGEE. Trimming removed 0 bases at V and 9 bases at J, with 7 bases between. The CDR3 totals 12 residues. Here the CDR3 reads CASSVVDSEQFF. As DNA, the CDR3 is TGTGCCAGCAGCGTAGTAGATAGTGAGCAGTTCTTC.

V and J are TRBV6-5 and TRBJ1-2, with D maybe TRBD1 (5 bases). Germline V gene sequence: CDR1 MNHEY, CDR2 SVGAGI. The CDR3 totals 13 residues. Trimming removed 2 bases from V and 7 bases from J, with 11 bases in between. The DNA for the CDR3 is TGTGCCAGCAGTTACGTAGGGACCGGTGGCTACACCTTC. The encoded protein is CASSYVGTGGYTF.

The V gene is TRBV5-1, the J gene TRBJ2-3, with 7 positions matching TRBD1. The J segment lost 3 bases and the V segment lost 0 bases, leaving 7 bases of the junction unmatched. The germline gives CDR1 SGHRS, CDR2 YFSETQ. This CDR3 has 16 amino acids. The CDR3 sequence: CASSLGGTVRTDTQYF. The CDR3, as DNA: TGCGCCAGCAGCTTGGGGGGGACAGTGAGGACAGATACGCAGTATTTT.

The rearrangement uses TRBV19 and TRBJ1-6; 8 bases are a match to TRBD1. Per the germline V gene, CDR1 is LNHDA and CDR2 is SQIVND (reference sequence). The V and J ends lost 3 bases and 8 bases, in that order; junction bases with no gene match: 3. This CDR3 spans 14 amino acids. The CDR3 here is CASSIMDRDSPLHF. The DNA for the CDR3 is TGTGCCAGTAGTATTATGGACAGGGATTCACCCCTCCACTTT.

The genes are TRBV2 and TRBJ1-1, with 11 positions matching TRBD1. Looked up from germline, CDR1 is SNHLY and CDR2 is FYNNEI. This CDR3 region has 17 residues. The J segment lost 4 bases and the V segment lost 4 bases, leaving 11 bases of the junction unmatched. The CDR3 loop reads CASSGRDRGYRGTEAFF. As DNA, the CDR3 is TGTGCCAGCAGTGGCCGGGACAGGGGGTATCGAGGCACTGAAGCTTTCTTT.

The V call is TRBV6-1, the J call TRBJ2-7; D is unclear. Germline loops: CDR1 MNHNS, CDR2 SASEGT. V lost 8 bases and J lost 0, with 8 bases in between. CDR3 length equals 12 residues. The CDR3 coding sequence is TGTGCCAGCCGACTGAGCTCCTACGAGCAGTACTTC. Its translation: CASRLSSYEQYF.

Worth noting for this clone: Other DNA sequences in the same sample also yield this CDR3. The genes are TRBV11-2 and TRBJ2-5; D unresolved. V lost 0 bases, J lost 4 bases, and 6 bases lay in between. The CDR3 consists of 13 residues. Germline CDR1 is SGHAT and CDR2 is FQNNGV. The CDR3 bases are TGTGCCAGCAGCTTAGATAGGTTAGAGACCCAGTACTTC. It is translated as CASSLDRLETQYF.

The chain recombines TRBV19 with TRBJ1-1, with TRBD1 as a possible D gene (6 bases). Germline lookup yields CDR1 LNHDA and CDR2 SQIVND (reference sequence). This CDR3 is built from 14 residues. V dropped 3 bases and J dropped 5 bases, with 13 bases sitting between them. The CDR3 here is CASSILQGRTEAFF. DNA for the CDR3: TGTGCCAGTAGTATTTTACAGGGAAGGACTGAAGCTTTCTTT.

As to this clone: Given a much more abundant clone one base away, this may be a read error. Other DNA sequences from this sample encode an identical CDR3 as well. CDR3 sequence: CASSLGGTDTQYF. The CDR3 DNA reads as TGTGCCAGCAGCTTGGGGGGCACAGATACGCAGTATTTT. V is TRBV13 and J is TRBJ2-3; D may match TRBD1 or TRBD2 (5 bases each). This CDR3 has 13 residues. Germline V gene sequence: CDR1 PRHDT, CDR2 FYEKMQ (reference sequence). V shed 3 bases and J shed 1 base, with 5 bases lying between them.

The chain couples TRBV10-3 to TRBJ2-1; 9 bases line up with TRBD2. The V gene's germline CDR1 is ENHRY and CDR2 SYGVKD. J lost 0 bases, V lost 10 bases, and 4 bases had no gene match. This CDR3 comprises 14 residues. CDR3 coding DNA: TGTGCCACCGCGGGGGGGAGCTCCTACAATGAGCAGTTCTTC. Translation: CATAGGSSYNEQFF.

The V and J genes are TRBV5-1 and TRBJ2-5; 12 positions match TRBD2. Germline V gives CDR1 SGHRS, CDR2 YFSETQ. The CDR3 extends over 19 amino acids. V shed 0 bases and J 2 bases; nucleotides not matched to a gene: 11. Here the CDR3 DNA reads TGCGCCAGCAGCTTGGCCTCGGGACTAGCGGGCTTCATTCAAGAGACCCAGTACTTC. Its protein product is CASSLASGLAGFIQETQYF.

The CDR3: CASSLPGLAGEGSSYNEQFF. CDR3 DNA: TGTGCCAGCAGCTTACCGGGACTAGCGGGGGAGGGTTCTTCCTACAATGAGCAGTTCTTC. The J gene is TRBJ2-1, the V gene TRBV7-6, with TRBD2 matching over 14 bases. The CDR3 length is 20 residues. The ends lost 2 bases at V and 1 base at J; junction bases unmatched: 10. Germline CDR1 SGHVS, CDR2 FNYEAQ.

The chain employs TRBV9 and TRBJ1-3; D might be TRBD1 (5 bases). The CDR3 contains 14 residues. Germline V gene lookup returns CDR1 SGDLS and CDR2 YYNGEE. Between the trimmed V and J ends, which lost 3 bases and 4 bases, there was a span of 11 bases. The CDR3 DNA is TGTGCCAGCAGCGGGCCTGGGGGAGGAAACACCATATATTTT. Protein sequence: CASSGPGGGNTIYF.